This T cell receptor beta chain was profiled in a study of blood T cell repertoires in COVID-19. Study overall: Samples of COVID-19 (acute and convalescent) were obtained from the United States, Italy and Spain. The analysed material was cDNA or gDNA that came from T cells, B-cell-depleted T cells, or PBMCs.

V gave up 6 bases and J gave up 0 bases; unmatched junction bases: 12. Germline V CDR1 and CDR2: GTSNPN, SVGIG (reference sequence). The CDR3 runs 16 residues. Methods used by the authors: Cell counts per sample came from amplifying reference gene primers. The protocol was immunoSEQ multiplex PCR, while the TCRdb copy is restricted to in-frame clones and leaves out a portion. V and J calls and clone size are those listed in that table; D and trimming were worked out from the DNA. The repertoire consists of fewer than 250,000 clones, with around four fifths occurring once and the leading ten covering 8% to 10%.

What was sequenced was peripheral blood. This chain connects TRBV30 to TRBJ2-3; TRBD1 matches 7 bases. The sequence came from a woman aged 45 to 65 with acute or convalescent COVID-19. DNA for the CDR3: TGTGCCTGCCAGAGGGGGCTTTCGGGGAGCACAGATACGCAGTATTTT. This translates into CACQRGLSGSTDTQYF.